Described below is a single T cell receptor (beta chain) sequence and its context. The antigen remains unidentified. A read error may be the cause here, since a much bigger clone is one base away. The CDR3 loop spans 17 amino acids. The ends lost 2 bases at V and 3 bases at J; junction bases unmatched: 10. CDR1 is MNHEY, CDR2 SMNVEV, per germline (reference sequence). Ligated cDNA underwent four rounds of PCR with nested alpha and beta constant region primers and SP2. Reverse transcription of blood and skin TCR RNA was primed at alpha and beta constant regions. TCRdb independently ran MiXCR on the UMI-ligation and nested PCR reads; one entry per CDR3 protein. The data hold tens of thousands of distinct CDR3 sequences, with over 4% observed a single time. This sample stems from a study of naive and memory T cell subsets. Study findings and constraints: TCR transcript changes with activation or differentiation may affect this RNA method.

The library had UMIs added by 3' ligation of an oligonucleotide to TCR cDNA. Whole-blood samples were about 2.5 ml of peripheral blood from healthy adult volunteers. Reverse transcription used DNase-treated unsorted total RNA, aiming for roughly 1 to 1,100 ng. This chain links TRBV27 with TRBJ1-1, with 9 bases fitting TRBD1. The clonotype was recovered from an adult in good health. What was sequenced was blood. The CDR3 protein is CASSLRQGGYRDTEAFF. The CDR3, as DNA: TGTGCCAGCAGTTTACGACAGGGGGGCTATCGGGACACTGAAGCTTTCTTT.